These T cell receptor beta chains were read from a single sample in a study of control samples from healthy donors and cancer patients. TCRdb's table, derived via immunoSEQ multiplex PCR, lists solely in-frame clones and lacks some. The sample includes about 170,000 clones, 85% to 90% of them seen just once. The sample comprised blood. These receptors came from a woman aged 25 to 39 in good health. Each CDR3 is given with its conserved first and last residue. Each record gives: J gene, V gene, clone size, D gene, CDR3 protein, CDR3 DNA. The D gene is left open where the match is weak. Rows give clone size only sometimes, using once, few, many, or a class for an expanded clone.

>TRBJ1-5|TRBV7-9|few|NA
CASSLRGGGSSNQPQHF
TGTGCCAGCAGCTTAAGGGGAGGGGGTTCTAGCAATCAGCCCCAGCATTTT
>TRBJ2-7|TRBV6-4|NA|NA
CASSDSLAKWYF
TGTGCCAGCAGTGACTCACTTGCCAAATGGTACTTC
>TRBJ1-2|TRBV10-3|NA|TRBD1
CAISESDRGSGYTF
TGTGCCATCAGTGAGTCGGACAGGGGTTCCGGCTACACCTTC
>TRBJ1-4|TRBV9|NA|NA
CASSVSSTAATNEKLFF
TGTGCCAGCAGCGTAAGTTCTACGGCCGCAACTAATGAAAAACTGTTTTTT
>TRBJ2-5|TRBV21-1|NA|NA
CASSTGPLADQETQYF
TGTGCCAGCAGCACAGGGCCACTAGCGGACCAAGAGACCCAGTACTTC
>TRBJ1-5|TRBV27|NA|TRBD1
CASRLTGLDQPQHF
TGTGCCAGCAGGTTGACAGGGTTGGATCAGCCCCAGCATTTT
>TRBJ2-2|TRBV2|NA|NA
CASTGGGKGVTGELFF
TGTGCCAGCACCGGAGGGGGAAAGGGCGTCACCGGGGAGCTGTTTTTT
>TRBJ1-2|TRBV10-3|NA|NA
CAISETGDGYTF
TGTGCCATCAGTGAGACGGGGGATGGCTACACCTTC
>TRBJ1-3|TRBV2|once|NA
CASSLHPSGNTIYF
TGTGCCAGCAGTCTTCACCCCTCTGGAAACACCATATATTTT
>TRBJ2-3|TRBV9|NA|NA
CASSGGASGTDTQYF
TGTGCCAGCAGCGGGGGGGCTAGTGGGACAGATACGCAGTATTTT
>TRBJ2-3|TRBV28|NA|TRBD1
CASSSYGTGGTDTQYF
TGTGCCAGCAGTTCCTACGGGACAGGGGGCACAGATACGCAGTATTTT
>TRBJ1-4|TRBV27|NA|TRBD1
CASSFLGTGGSNEKLFF
TGTGCCAGCAGTTTTTTGGGGACAGGGGGTTCTAATGAAAAACTGTTTTTT
>TRBJ1-5|TRBV15|NA|NA
CATSRDRNQPQHF
TGTGCCACCAGCAGAGACAGAAATCAGCCCCAGCATTTT
>TRBJ2-1|TRBV5-1|NA|NA
CASSLLGASGVVNEQFF
TGCGCCAGCAGCTTGTTGGGGGCGAGCGGGGTTGTCAATGAGCAGTTCTTC
>TRBJ2-7|TRBV14|NA|NA
CASSQVWGPDEQYF
TGTGCCAGCAGCCAAGTGTGGGGGCCCGACGAGCAGTACTTC
>TRBJ1-4|TRBV9|NA|TRBD1
CASSVGGGGNEKLFF
TGTGCCAGCAGCGTAGGGGGAGGGGGCAATGAAAAACTGTTTTTT
>TRBJ2-7|TRBV7-9|NA|TRBD1
CASSPRDRLVYEQYF
TGTGCCAGCAGCCCCCGGGACAGACTTGTCTACGAGCAGTACTTC
>TRBJ1-5|TRBV6-6|NA|TRBD1
CASSYSTGSIPPQHF
TGTGCCAGCAGTTATTCGACAGGGAGTATACCGCCCCAGCATTTT
>TRBJ2-7|TRBV25-1|NA|NA
CASSESSYEQYF
TGTGCCAGCAGTGAAAGCTCCTACGAGCAGTACTTC
>TRBJ1-1|TRBV19|NA|NA
CASSIGVGTEAFF
TGTGCCAGTAGTATTGGGGTGGGCACTGAAGCTTTCTTT
>TRBJ2-5|TRBV27|once|NA
CASSLGGDTGTQYF
TGTGCCAGCAGTTTGGGTGGGGATACGGGGACCCAGTACTTC
>TRBJ1-2|TRBV11-1|NA|TRBD1
CASSQTGDGYTF
TGTGCCAGCAGCCAGACAGGGGATGGCTACACCTTC
>TRBJ1-2|TRBV11-2|NA|NA
CASSLDLNYGYTF
TGTGCCAGCAGCTTGGACCTTAACTATGGCTACACCTTC
>TRBJ1-1|TRBV6-4|NA|NA
CASSERGIGTFNTEAFF
TGTGCCAGCAGTGAGCGGGGAATAGGGACCTTTAACACTGAAGCTTTCTTT
>TRBJ2-7|TRBV2|NA|TRBD1
CASSYGQGNEQYF
TGTGCCAGCAGTTATGGACAGGGGAACGAGCAGTACTTC
>TRBJ1-6|TRBV19|NA|TRBD1
CASSVQGALNSPLHF
TGTGCCAGTAGTGTACAGGGGGCTTTGAATTCACCCCTCCACTTT
>TRBJ1-2|TRBV4-1|once|NA
CASSPPPGPITGYTF
TGCGCCAGCAGCCCCCCGCCGGGACCTATTACTGGCTACACCTTC
>TRBJ1-3|TRBV28|NA|NA
CASRGSGNTIYF
TGTGCCAGCAGGGGCTCTGGAAACACCATATATTTT
>TRBJ1-4|TRBV5-1|NA|NA
CASSHDDSFNEKLFF
TGCGCCAGCAGTCACGATGACAGTTTCAATGAAAAACTGTTTTTT
>TRBJ2-7|TRBV13|NA|NA
CASSLVPPYEQYF
TGTGCCAGCAGCTTAGTCCCCCCCTACGAGCAGTACTTC
>TRBJ2-1|TRBV2|once|TRBD2
CASSEPAGRYNEQFF
TGTGCCAGCAGTGAACCAGCGGGGAGATACAATGAGCAGTTCTTC
>TRBJ2-1|TRBV10-3|NA|NA
CAISEIIKEGANEQFF
TGTGCCATCAGTGAAATAATTAAGGAGGGGGCAAATGAGCAGTTCTTC
>TRBJ1-6|TRBV5-1|NA|TRBD1
CASSFSTPGQGTRDSPLHF
TGCGCCAGCAGCTTCTCTACTCCGGGACAGGGAACTAGAGATTCACCCCTCCACTTT
>TRBJ1-1|TRBV6-2/TRBV6-3|NA|NA
CASSLPGRNTEAFF
TGTGCCAGCAGTTTACCGGGACGGAACACTGAAGCTTTCTTT
>TRBJ1-1|TRBV19|once|NA
CASSIGGGNTEAFF
TGTGCCAGTAGTATAGGCGGGGGTAACACTGAAGCTTTCTTT
>TRBJ2-1|TRBV2|few|TRBD2
CASIGSSGVVNEQFF
TGTGCCAGCATCGGTTCGAGCGGGGTAGTCAATGAGCAGTTCTTC
>TRBJ2-5|TRBV6-6|NA|TRBD1
CASSGTGVAETQYF
TGTGCCAGCAGTGGGACAGGCGTGGCGGAGACCCAGTACTTC
>TRBJ2-2|TRBV29-1|NA|TRBD1
CSVRTGGNTGELFF
TGCAGCGTTCGGACAGGGGGGAACACCGGGGAGCTGTTTTTT
>TRBJ1-2|TRBV29-1|NA|NA
CSVAHGGNYGYTF
TGCAGCGTTGCCCACGGGGGAAACTATGGCTACACCTTC
>TRBJ2-1|TRBV4-1|NA|NA
CASSQFGDYPQFF
TGCGCCAGCAGCCAATTTGGAGACTACCCACAGTTCTTC
>TRBJ1-2|TRBV5-1|NA|NA
CASSLTTDKIYGYTF
TGCGCCAGCAGCTTGACGACTGATAAAATCTATGGCTACACCTTC
>TRBJ1-1|TRBV6-5|once|NA
CASSRMTETNTEAFF
TGTGCCAGCAGTCGGATGACAGAGACGAACACTGAAGCTTTCTTT
>TRBJ1-1|TRBV27|NA|NA
CASRLLAPAYVRDGTEAFF
TGTGCCAGCAGGCTCTTAGCACCCGCTTACGTCAGGGATGGCACTGAAGCTTTCTTT
>TRBJ1-3|TRBV6-4|NA|TRBD1
CASSDSTGRTGNTIYF
TGTGCCAGCAGTGATTCGACAGGGAGGACTGGAAACACCATATATTTT
>TRBJ1-2|TRBV4-2|once|TRBD1
CASSDTRGTANYGYTF
TGTGCCAGCTCCGACACCAGGGGGACAGCAAACTATGGCTACACCTTC
>TRBJ2-7|TRBV24-1|NA|NA
CATTRCRRTGRYF
TGTGCCACCACCCGCTGCCGGCGTACAGGCCGATACTTC